This T cell receptor (beta chain) is from a study of beta chain features in type 1 diabetes. Whole-study findings and limits: Type 1 diabetes patients had moderately but significantly shorter TCRB CDR3s in all four CD4+ subsets. Small HLA sub-analyses could not settle whether HLA shapes TCRB rearrangement. The similarity of naive, central memory and Treg TCRB repertoires appeared greater among patients than among healthy donors.

As every portion of the isolated RNA was reverse transcribed, the sequencing read expressed TCRB transcripts. Method: immunoSEQ multiplex PCR; TCRdb's copy keeps in-frame clones and lacks some. The data show hundreds of thousands of clones, with around 16% seen just once and more than 0.015% held by the top ten. V dropped 3 bases and J dropped 2 bases, with 11 bases sitting between them. CDR3 length: 15 amino acids. Germline loops: CDR1 SGHTA, CDR2 FQGNSA. Regarding this clone: No antigen is known for it.

CD4+ naive, central memory, regulatory and stem cell-like memory subsets were isolated by sorting on CD45RO/CCR7/CD25/CD127/CD95/CD27. Sequencing input: naive CD4+ T cells from blood. The sequence was obtained from a man aged 18 to 35 with type 1 diabetes. The V and J genes are TRBV7-2 and TRBJ2-4, with D possibly TRBD1 on 6 matching bases. The CDR3 here is CASSFGQMTKNIQYF. CDR3 DNA sequence: TGTGCCAGCAGCTTCGGACAGATGACCAAAAACATTCAGTACTTC.